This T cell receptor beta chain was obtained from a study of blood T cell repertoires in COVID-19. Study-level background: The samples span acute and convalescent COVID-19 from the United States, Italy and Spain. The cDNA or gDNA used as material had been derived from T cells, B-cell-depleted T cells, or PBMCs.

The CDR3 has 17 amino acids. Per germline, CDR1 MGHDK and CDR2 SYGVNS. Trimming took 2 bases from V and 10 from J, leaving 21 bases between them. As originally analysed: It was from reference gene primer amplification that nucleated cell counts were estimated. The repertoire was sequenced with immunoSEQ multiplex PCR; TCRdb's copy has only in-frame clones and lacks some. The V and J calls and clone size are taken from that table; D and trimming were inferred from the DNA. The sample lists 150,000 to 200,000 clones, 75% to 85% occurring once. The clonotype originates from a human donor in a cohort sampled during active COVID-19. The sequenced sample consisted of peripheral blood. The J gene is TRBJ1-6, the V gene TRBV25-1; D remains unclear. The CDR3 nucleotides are TGTGCCAGCAGTGAAGGAGTGTCCCGGTTGCTAGGATCACCCCTCCACTTT. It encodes CASSEGVSRLLGSPLHF.